Below, one T cell receptor beta chain is given with its context. The sample is drawn from a study of blood T cell repertoires in COVID-19. The CDR3 totals 14 residues. The germline CDR1 and CDR2 sequences are SGHRS and YFSETQ. Trimming removed 9 bases from V and 7 bases from J; junction bases left unmatched: 12. In the authors' workflow: Quantification of nucleated cells was approximated via reference gene primer amplification. Sequenced by immunoSEQ multiplex PCR; TCRdb stores in-frame clones only, minus some. That table gives V, J and clone size, and the DNA gave D and trimming. The data show 300,000 to 400,000 clones, approximately 86% seen once.

The clonotype comes from a woman in her sixties or seventies with COVID-19, enrolled during active disease. The specimen sequenced was peripheral blood. This chain links TRBV5-1 with TRBJ2-2, with 7 bases identical to TRBD2. CDR3 sequence: CATSESGVYGELFF. CDR3 coding DNA: TGCGCCACCTCGGAAAGCGGGGTTTACGGGGAGCTGTTTTTT.